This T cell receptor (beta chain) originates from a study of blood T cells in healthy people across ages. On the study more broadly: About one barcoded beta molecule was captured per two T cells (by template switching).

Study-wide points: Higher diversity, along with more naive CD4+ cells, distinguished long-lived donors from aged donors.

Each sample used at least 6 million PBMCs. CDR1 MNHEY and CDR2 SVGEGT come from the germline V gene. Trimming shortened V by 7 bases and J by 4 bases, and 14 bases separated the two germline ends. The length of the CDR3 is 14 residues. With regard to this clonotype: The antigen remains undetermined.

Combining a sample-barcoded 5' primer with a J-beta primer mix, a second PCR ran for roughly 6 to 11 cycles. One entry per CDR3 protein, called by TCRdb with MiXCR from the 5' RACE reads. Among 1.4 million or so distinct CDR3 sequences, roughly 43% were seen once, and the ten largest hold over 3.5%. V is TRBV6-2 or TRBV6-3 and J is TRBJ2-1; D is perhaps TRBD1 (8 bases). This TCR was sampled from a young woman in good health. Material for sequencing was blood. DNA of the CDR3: TGTGCCAGCAAAGCGGGACAGGATTACAATGAGCAGTTCTTC. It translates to CASKAGQDYNEQFF.